The next 29 T cell receptor beta chains were all read from a single sample in a study of CXCR3-negative and CXCR3-positive naive CD8 T cells. It was by 5' RACE with UMI labels that the TRB cDNA libraries were prepared. With the 5' RACE reads reprocessed, TCRdb shows one record per CDR3 protein and no DNA. Its table lists around 81,000 distinct CDR3 sequences. Input material: naive CXCR3- CD8+ T cells from blood. Subset specified: CD45RO-CCR7+CD27+CD95- naive CD8+ T cells lacking CXCR3 (TNR3-). These receptor sequences come from a human donor in good health. Some clones in this sample may be carry-over from other donors' samples.

The rearrangement uses TRBV2 and TRBJ2-7; the D call of TRBD2 rests on TCRdb alone, since no DNA is present to check it. The CDR3 extends over 14 amino acids. From germline, CDR1 is SNHLY and CDR2 FYNNEI. CDR3 region: CASQGTSGSYEQYF.

The genes are TRBV6-5 and TRBJ2-2. Per germline, CDR1 MNHEY and CDR2 SVGAGI. This CDR3 comprises 15 residues. The CDR3 reads CASSLTRPNTGELFF.

This sequence joins TRBV7-9 and TRBJ2-3; lacking DNA, the TRBD2 call made by TCRdb goes unchecked. The CDR3 sequence is 13 residues long. CDR1 SEHNR and CDR2 FQNEAQ come from the germline V gene (reference sequence). CDR3 residues: CASSPPSGDTQYF.

V gene TRBV6-4 combines with J gene TRBJ1-1; the D call from TCRdb, TRBD1, cannot be confirmed without DNA. The CDR3 sequence is 14 residues long. Per germline, CDR1 MRHNA and CDR2 SNTAGT. CDR3 protein: CANSPTDGRTEAFF.

The CDR3 spells CASSPFSSSDYEQYF. The chain carries TRBV12-3 or TRBV12-4 and TRBJ2-7. This CDR3 region has 15 residues.

The chain's CDR3 is CASSQEGWRETLTDTQYF. The J gene is TRBJ2-3, the V gene TRBV4-3. There are 18 residues in the CDR3. Germline V CDR1 and CDR2: LGHNA, YSLEER.

This rearrangement joins TRBV27 to TRBJ2-7. Germline V CDR1 and CDR2: MNHEY, SMNVEV (reference sequence). The CDR3 covers 11 residues. The CDR3 loop is CASSFLDEQYF.

The J gene is TRBJ2-7, the V gene TRBV20-1. CDR3 length: 13 amino acids. Germline values: CDR1 DFQATT, CDR2 SNEGSKA (reference sequence). CDR3 residues: CSARVRGLYEQYF.

The J gene is TRBJ1-1, the V gene TRBV12-5. Germline lookup yields CDR1 LGHNT and CDR2 FRNRAP. The CDR3 consists of 15 residues. CDR3 protein: CASGLNEAVNTEAFF.

The V and J genes are TRBV7-8 and TRBJ2-2. Germline assignment: CDR1 SGHVS and CDR2 FQNEAQ. This CDR3 is 14 amino acids long. This CDR3 is CASSLAGWREWLFF.

The chain links TRBV28 to TRBJ2-7; absent DNA, TCRdb's TRBD1 call cannot be checked. The CDR3 extends over 13 amino acids. Germline CDR1 and CDR2: MDHEN and SYDVKM. The CDR3 here is CASSLGDRYEQYF.

V is TRBV7-9 and J is TRBJ2-7. This CDR3 has 13 residues. CDR1 is SEHNR and CDR2 is FQNEAQ in the germline V gene (reference sequence). The CDR3 reads CASSFQESYEQYF.

The chain recombines TRBV7-3 with TRBJ2-1; TCRdb proposes TRBD1, but this gene call is untestable without DNA. Germline V lookup: CDR1 SGHTA, CDR2 FQGTGA. This CDR3 comprises 14 residues. This chain's CDR3 is CASSPQQGSDEQFF.

The chain recombines TRBV6-5 with TRBJ2-1; TCRdb outputs TRBD1, but without DNA this stays unchecked. There are 13 residues in the CDR3. Germline V gene data show CDR1 as MNHEY and CDR2 as SVGAGI. The CDR3 reads CASSWTGYNEQFF.

The chain has TRBV20-1 and TRBJ2-7; TCRdb's assignment of TRBD1 cannot be checked, as there is no DNA. The CDR3 covers 14 residues. The V gene's germline CDR1 is DFQATT and CDR2 SNEGSKA (reference sequence). CDR3 protein: CSAREPGVWYEQYF.

The gene calls are TRBV12-3 or TRBV12-4 and TRBJ2-2. This CDR3 has 14 residues. The CDR3 region is CASTPVGSTGELFF.

The V gene is TRBV6-1, the J gene TRBJ2-7; TCRdb designates TRBD1, a call that cannot be tested without DNA. There are 12 residues in the CDR3. The germline V gene has CDR1 MNHNS and CDR2 SASEGT. The chain's CDR3 is CASRFTGYEQYF.

J is TRBJ1-4 and V is TRBV28; checking the TCRdb D call of TRBD1 is not possible without DNA. Germline V gene data show CDR1 as MDHEN and CDR2 as SYDVKM. This CDR3 contains 16 residues. CDR3: CASSLLSTGFDEKLFF.

The rearrangement links TRBV7-7 to TRBJ2-7; no DNA is available, so the TRBD2 call from TCRdb remains unchecked. The CDR3 spans 12 residues. Per germline, CDR1 SSHAT and CDR2 FNYEAQ (reference sequence). CDR3 sequence: CASSFGGLEQYF.

This chain joins TRBV28 and TRBJ1-6. Germline V gene lookup returns CDR1 MDHEN and CDR2 SYDVKM. This CDR3 contains 13 residues. CDR3: CASSLGYNSPLHF.

The genes are TRBV4-1 and TRBJ2-1; TCRdb designates TRBD2, a call that cannot be tested without DNA. Per the germline V gene, CDR1 is MGHRA and CDR2 is YSYEKL. CDR3 length: 16 residues. Here the CDR3 reads CASSQLAGVGYNEQFF.

The chain is built from TRBV12-3 or TRBV12-4 and TRBJ2-7; checking the TCRdb D call of TRBD1 is not possible without DNA. The CDR3 is 14 residues long. Here the CDR3 reads CASSLSRGLYEQYF.

This chain joins TRBV7-9 and TRBJ2-2; TCRdb outputs TRBD1, but without DNA this stays unchecked. Germline CDR1 is SEHNR and CDR2 is FQNEAQ (reference sequence). This CDR3 region has 15 residues. The CDR3 spells CASSADDRGTGELFF.

This chain connects TRBV7-6 to TRBJ2-3; with no DNA, the TCRdb D assignment of TRBD2 cannot be verified. Looked up from germline, CDR1 is SGHVS and CDR2 is FNYEAQ. The CDR3 extends over 12 amino acids. The CDR3 is CASSSISDTQYF. Combining the CDR3 with reference TRBV7-6 and TRBJ2-3 gives the whole variable domain GAGVSQSPRYKVTKRGQDVALRCDPISGHVSLYWYRQALGQGPEFLTYFNYEAQQDKSGLPNDRFSAERPEGSISTLTIQRTEQRDSAMYRCASSSISDTQYFGPGTRLTVL.

V usage is TRBV5-1 and J usage is TRBJ2-3; TCRdb picks TRBD2, but there is no DNA to check that call. The CDR3 spans 16 residues. Germline lookup yields CDR1 SGHRS and CDR2 YFSETQ. The CDR3 protein is CAEMGAAGDRTDTQYF.

The chain uses TRBV20-1 and TRBJ2-7; absent DNA, TCRdb's TRBD1 call cannot be checked. This CDR3 region has 16 residues. CDR1 is DFQATT and CDR2 is SNEGSKA in the germline V gene (reference sequence). The CDR3 sequence is CSARPRVQLVPYEQYF.

The J gene is TRBJ2-7, the V gene TRBV24-1; the D call from TCRdb, TRBD1, cannot be confirmed without DNA. Per the germline V gene, CDR1 is KGHDR and CDR2 is SFDVKD. The CDR3 consists of 15 residues. CDR3 in amino acids: CATSDHNPPGNEQYF.

J is TRBJ2-5 and V is TRBV5-5; TCRdb indicates TRBD1, and absent DNA this call remains unverified. The germline gives CDR1 SGHKS, CDR2 YYEKEE (reference sequence). This CDR3 contains 15 residues. The CDR3 sequence: CASSLAGGIQETQYF.

The V and J genes are TRBV29-1 and TRBJ2-7; the D gene TCRdb calls, TRBD2, cannot be checked with no DNA. The germline gives CDR1 SQVTM, CDR2 ANQGSEA. The CDR3 totals 14 residues. This CDR3 reads CSVTGGVSSYEQYF.